The 29 T cell receptor beta chains listed next were all sequenced from one sample in a study of control samples from healthy donors and cancer patients. Using immunoSEQ multiplex PCR, the repertoire was profiled, and TCRdb retains in-frame clones only, with some absent. The sample holds around 100,000 clones, 88% seen once. The sample comprised blood. These receptor sequences come from a woman in her 70s in good health.

This clone has just one count. The chain uses TRBV3-1 (or the pseudogene TRBV3-2) and TRBJ1-2; TRBD1 is a possible D gene (6 bases). This CDR3 is 15 amino acids long. V was clipped by 4 bases and J by 5 bases, with 17 bases between them. The germline CDR1 and CDR2 sequences are LGHDT and YNNKEL (reference sequence). In DNA, the CDR3 is TGTGCCAGCAGCCCTGGTGGAGGGGGGATTTATGGCTACACCTTC. Encoded protein: CASSPGGGGIYGYTF.

The V call is TRBV29-1, the J call TRBJ2-7, with 8 bases lining up with TRBD1. V lost 6 bases and J lost 0; bases outside the gene matches: 7. In germline, CDR1 is SQVTM, CDR2 ANQGSEA. This CDR3 has 14 amino acids. In DNA form, the CDR3 reads TGCAGCGTCGGGACAGGCACCAGCTCCTACGAGCAGTACTTC. Protein product: CSVGTGTSSYEQYF.

This clone was recorded only once. This chain uses TRBV6-2 or TRBV6-3 with TRBJ1-5; 9 nucleotides line up with TRBD1. The ends lost 6 bases at V and 4 bases at J; junction bases unmatched: 7. This CDR3 has 15 amino acids. Germline assignment: CDR1 MNHEY and CDR2 SVGEGT. For the CDR3, the DNA is TGTGCCAGCAGCCGGGACAGGGCTGGGAATCAGCCCCAGCATTTT. Its protein product is CASSRDRAGNQPQHF.

A note on this clone: One end of the junction does not line up with germline, which may come from a read error. The chain combines TRBV5-1 with TRBJ2-1, with 13 bases matching TRBD2. The CDR3 sequence is 13 residues long. Per germline, CDR1 SGHRS and CDR2 YFSETQ. This chain's CDR3 is CASSPGLAGVLLF. CDR3 DNA sequence: TGCGCCAGCAGCCCAGGACTAGCGGGAGTCCTGCTCTTC. The variable domain in full, with the rest retrieved from reference TRBV5-1 and TRBJ2-1, is KAGVTQTPRYLIKTRGQQVTLSCSPISGHRSVSWYQQTPGQGLQFLFEYFSETQRNKGNFPGRFSGRQFSNSRSEMNVSTLELGDSALYLCASSPGLAGVLLFGPGTRLTVL.

In this sample, this clone turned up once. V usage is TRBV13 and J usage is TRBJ1-2, with D unclear. The CDR3 spans 13 residues. V lost 5 bases to trimming and J lost 6 bases, with 13 bases between them. Germline CDR1 is PRHDT and CDR2 is FYEKMQ (reference sequence). The CDR3 nucleotides are TGTGCCAGCAGCCCTGGTGAGGGTAATGGCTACACCTTC. It specifies CASSPGEGNGYTF.

The chain is built from TRBV7-8 and TRBJ2-1; 7 bases are shared with TRBD2. With 2 bases clipped from V and 5 bases from J, the junction kept 6 bases outside the gene matches. This CDR3 comprises 15 residues. CDR1 and CDR2 (germline): SGHVS, FQNEAQ. Written as DNA, the CDR3 is TGTGCCAGCAGCTTAAACCTAGCGGCTAACAATGAGCAGTTCTTC. Protein product: CASSLNLAANNEQFF.

The genes are TRBV5-4 and TRBJ1-5, with 9 bases lining up with TRBD1. Germline assignment: CDR1 SGHNT and CDR2 YYREEE (reference sequence). After removal of 4 bases from V and 2 bases from J, the junction contained 10 bases not matched to a gene. The CDR3 spans 17 residues. DNA for the CDR3: TGTGCCAGCAGCCCTCGGACAGGGGTGATGGGCAATCAGCCCCAGCATTTT. This gives the protein CASSPRTGVMGNQPQHF. Looking up the rest from reference TRBV5-4 and TRBJ1-5 gives the full variable domain: ETGVTQSPTHLIKTRGQQVTLRCSSQSGHNTVSWYQQALGQGPQFIFQYYREEENGRGNFPPRFSGLQFPNYSSELNVNALELDDSALYLCASSPRTGVMGNQPQHFGDGTRLSIL.

This clone was seen only once. A junction end diverges from the germline sequence, so it may reflect a read error. The chain combines TRBV5-4 with TRBJ1-2; 10 bases fit TRBD1. The CDR3 runs to 12 residues. Germline-derived CDR1 and CDR2 are SGHNT and YYREEE (reference sequence). This chain's CDR3 is CASSLPADRGIF. CDR3 sequence (DNA): TGTGCCAGCTCTCTCCCTGCGGACAGGGGGATCTTC.

V is TRBV6-5 and J is TRBJ2-5; 9 positions match TRBD2. The CDR3 sequence is 13 residues long. Looked up from germline, CDR1 is MNHEY and CDR2 is SVGAGI. The V segment lost 8 bases and the J segment 5 bases; nucleotides outside the gene matches: 6. DNA of the CDR3: TGTGCCAGCGGCGGGGGGGTCCAGGAGACCCAGTACTTC. It is translated as CASGGGVQETQYF.

The chain is built from TRBV14 and TRBJ1-4; 10 positions match TRBD1. The CDR3 totals 15 residues. CDR1 is SGHDN, CDR2 FVKESK, per germline. Germline trimming cut 4 bases from V and 7 bases from J; bases unmatched to any gene: 6. DNA of the CDR3: TGTGCCAGCAGCCCTGGGGACAGGGGCCTTGAAAAACTGTTTTTT. Encoded protein: CASSPGDRGLEKLFF.

V usage is TRBV30 and J usage is TRBJ1-2, with 9 nucleotides matching TRBD1. CDR1 is GTSNPN, CDR2 SVGIG, per germline (reference sequence). This CDR3 comprises 15 residues. The V gene end was trimmed by 2 bases and the J gene end by 3 bases; junction bases not matched to a gene: 7. The CDR3 reads CAWSSTGTGYYGYTF. In DNA form, the CDR3 reads TGTGCCTGGAGTTCCACCGGGACAGGGTACTATGGCTACACCTTC.

This clone was recorded once. The chain is built from TRBV5-1 and TRBJ1-6; 7 bases fit TRBD1. The germline CDR1 and CDR2 sequences are SGHRS and YFSETQ. V gave up 1 base and J gave up 11 bases; unmatched junction bases: 6. The CDR3 has 14 residues. CDR3 DNA: TGCGCCAGCAGCTTGAGCCAGGGGGGAACACCCCTCCACTTT. Translating gives CASSLSQGGTPLHF. Variable domain in full (rest from reference TRBV5-1 and TRBJ1-6): KAGVTQTPRYLIKTRGQQVTLSCSPISGHRSVSWYQQTPGQGLQFLFEYFSETQRNKGNFPGRFSGRQFSNSRSEMNVSTLELGDSALYLCASSLSQGGTPLHFGNGTRLTVT.

The chain employs TRBV15 and TRBJ2-1, with D perhaps TRBD1 (6 bases). Germline values: CDR1 LNHNV, CDR2 YYDKDF (reference sequence). V dropped 1 base and J dropped 6 bases, with 13 bases sitting between them. The CDR3 loop spans 15 amino acids. Here the CDR3 reads CATSRGGLQGNEQFF. Written as DNA, the CDR3 is TGTGCCACCAGCAGAGGAGGGTTACAGGGCAATGAGCAGTTCTTC.

The genes are TRBV29-1 and TRBJ1-4, with D perhaps matching TRBD1 (5 bases). Germline loops: CDR1 SQVTM, CDR2 ANQGSEA. Trimming took off 7 bases at V and 5 bases at J, with 11 bases between the two ends. This CDR3 has 12 amino acids. CDR3 DNA: TGCAGCGCCGGACAAGGGAATGAAAAACTGTTTTTT. Encoded protein: CSAGQGNEKLFF.

The rearrangement joins TRBV30 to TRBJ1-5, with no clear D. CDR1 is GTSNPN, CDR2 SVGIG, per germline (reference sequence). CDR3 size: 15 residues. The ends were cut back, 3 bases at V and 3 bases at J, with 15 bases in the middle. The CDR3 DNA reads as TGTGCCTGGAGCGCTACGCAGGTCCCCAATCAGCCCCAGCATTTT. This encodes CAWSATQVPNQPQHF.

This clone was found once. CDR3 nucleotide sequence: TGTGCCAGTGGGACTAGCACAGATACGCAGTATTTT. This encodes CASGTSTDTQYF. The chain combines TRBV19 with TRBJ2-3; tentative D call: TRBD2 (6 bases). This CDR3 spans 12 amino acids. Germline values: CDR1 LNHDA, CDR2 SQIVND (reference sequence). Trimming shortened V by 8 bases and J by 0 bases, and 6 bases separated the two germline ends.

The chain couples TRBV10-2 to TRBJ1-1; TRBD1 matches at 7 bases. The CDR3 covers 12 residues. Unmatched junction bases numbered 6, after V lost 2 bases and J lost 12 bases. Germline assignment: CDR1 WSHSY and CDR2 SAAADI. The CDR3 loop is CASSERTGLSFF. For the CDR3, the DNA is TGCGCCAGCAGTGAGAGGACAGGCTTGTCTTTCTTT.

This clone was observed once. This sequence joins TRBV3-1 (or the pseudogene TRBV3-2) and TRBJ2-2; no clear D. This CDR3 has 13 amino acids. The germline CDR1 and CDR2 sequences are LGHDT and YNNKEL (reference sequence). Trimming removed 2 bases from V and 5 bases from J, with 6 bases in between. CDR3 amino acids: CASSQQYTGELFF. In DNA form, the CDR3 reads TGTGCCAGCAGCCAACAGTATACCGGGGAGCTGTTTTTT.

A few counts support this clone. The rearrangement links TRBV5-1 to TRBJ1-3, with unresolved D. The CDR3 is made up of 14 amino acids. Trimming left V 0 bases short and J 2 bases short, with 6 bases between. Germline values: CDR1 SGHRS, CDR2 YFSETQ. The CDR3 loop is CASSLASTGNTIYF. The CDR3 DNA is TGCGCCAGCAGCTTGGCCTCTACTGGAAACACCATATATTTT.

This rearrangement joins TRBV12-3 or TRBV12-4 to TRBJ2-5, with TRBD2 as a possible D gene (5 bases). V was trimmed by 6 bases and J by 5 bases, leaving 10 bases between them. This CDR3 region has 12 residues. CDR3 region: CASSKTGETQYF. The CDR3 DNA follows: TGTGCCAGCAGCAAGACGGGGGAGACCCAGTACTTC.

The gene calls are TRBV6-1 and TRBJ1-5; D unresolved. V was cut by 0 bases and J by 5 bases, with 11 bases left in between. CDR3 length equals 15 residues. Germline CDR1 MNHNS, CDR2 SASEGT. The CDR3: CASSEAPTTDQPQHF. The CDR3 DNA is TGTGCCAGCAGTGAAGCTCCTACAACCGATCAGCCCCAGCATTTT.

The chain couples TRBV5-6 to TRBJ1-1; possibly TRBD1 for D (5 bases). Trimming pared 2 bases from V and 1 base from J, leaving 9 bases between. This CDR3 is built from 14 residues. The V gene's germline CDR1 is SGHDT and CDR2 YYEEEE. The chain's CDR3 is CASSFLRENTEAFF. The DNA of the CDR3 is TGTGCCAGCAGCTTCCTCAGGGAGAACACTGAAGCTTTCTTT.

The CDR3 DNA reads TGTGCCAGCAGTTCTACCCCAATCTCCGGGGAGCTGTTTTTT. This codes for CASSSTPISGELFF. This chain connects TRBV7-2 to TRBJ2-2, with D uncertain. Trimming took 6 bases from V and 6 from J, leaving 14 bases between them. CDR1 is SGHTA and CDR2 is FQGNSA in the germline V gene. The CDR3 consists of 14 residues.

The V call is TRBV5-1, the J call TRBJ2-1; 10 bases fit TRBD2. The junction had 3 bases not matched to a gene; V was cut back by 0 bases and J by 9 bases. The CDR3 is 14 residues long. Germline assignment: CDR1 SGHRS and CDR2 YFSETQ. The chain's CDR3 is CASSLDPSGGEQFF. CDR3 DNA sequence: TGCGCCAGCAGCTTGGATCCTAGCGGGGGTGAGCAGTTCTTC.

The V gene is TRBV12-5, the J gene TRBJ1-1; 7 bases align to TRBD1. CDR1 and CDR2 from the germline V gene are LGHNT and FRNRAP. The length of the CDR3 is 12 residues. V trimming: 6 bases; J trimming: 7 bases; junction bases outside the gene matches: 5. CDR3 region: CASGLGTVEAFF. The CDR3 DNA follows: TGTGCTAGTGGCCTCGGGACAGTTGAAGCTTTCTTT.

The V gene is TRBV19, the J gene TRBJ1-6; 7 nucleotides align to TRBD1. Germline V gene lookup returns CDR1 LNHDA and CDR2 SQIVND (reference sequence). V lost 5 bases and J lost 5; bases outside the gene matches: 6. CDR3 length: 15 residues. CDR3 residues: CASSPQGTDNSPLHF. In DNA, the CDR3 is TGTGCCAGTAGTCCACAGGGGACGGATAATTCACCCCTCCACTTT.

Of note for this clone: Different DNA sequences within this sample yield the same CDR3. The V gene is TRBV28, the J gene TRBJ1-1; possible D gene TRBD1, 5 bases. Germline V CDR1 and CDR2: MDHEN, SYDVKM. The CDR3 loop spans 14 amino acids. V shed 5 bases and J shed 10 bases, with 20 bases lying between them. In DNA form, the CDR3 reads TGTGCCAGCAGTCCGCCGGCGAGGGGAATCGGAGCTTTCTTT. Its translation: CASSPPARGIGAFF.

The genes are TRBV5-1 and TRBJ2-7, with 8 nucleotides matching TRBD1. Germline V gene lookup returns CDR1 SGHRS and CDR2 YFSETQ. This CDR3 region has 15 residues. Trimming at V came to 1 base and at J to 6 bases, leaving 9 bases not matched to a gene. The CDR3 loop is CASSLNRQGWAEQYF. The CDR3 DNA sequence: TGCGCCAGCAGCTTGAACAGACAGGGGTGGGCCGAGCAGTACTTC.

The rearrangement joins TRBV5-4 to TRBJ2-3; D not certain. This CDR3 comprises 16 residues. The germline V and J ends were trimmed by 2 bases and 2 bases, with 15 bases remaining between them. Germline V gene sequence: CDR1 SGHNT, CDR2 YYREEE (reference sequence). The CDR3 nucleotides read TGTGCCAGCAGCTTAGGAAAGGCACGAATCACAGATACGCAGTATTTT. This gives the protein CASSLGKARITDTQYF. Based on the CDR3 plus reference TRBV5-4 and TRBJ2-3, the full variable domain is ETGVTQSPTHLIKTRGQQVTLRCSSQSGHNTVSWYQQALGQGPQFIFQYYREEENGRGNFPPRFSGLQFPNYSSELNVNALELDDSALYLCASSLGKARITDTQYFGPGTRLTVL.